The 4 T cell receptor beta chains given below trace back to one sample, sequenced in a study of shared clonotypes between healthy human individuals. Profiled with immunoSEQ multiplex PCR; TCRdb holds only in-frame clones, not every one. The sample records millions of clones, 85% to 95% being singletons. The sample comprised naive CD4+ T cells from PBMCs. Specified subset: CD45RA+ positively selected. These TCRs come from a man between 18 and 29 years old in good health. Some clones in this sample may be carry-over from other donors' samples.

The chain carries TRBV11-2 and TRBJ2-1; a weak D match, TRBD2 (6 bases). V shed 5 bases and J shed 4 bases, with 12 bases lying between them. There are 14 residues in the CDR3. CDR1 and CDR2 from the germline V gene are SGHAT and FQNNGV. The CDR3 DNA reads TGTGCCAGCAGCCACGGGGCGGGATACAATGAGCAGTTCTTC. It is translated as CASSHGAGYNEQFF.

This sequence joins TRBV6-1 and TRBJ2-5; tentatively, D is TRBD2 (6 bases). The CDR3 is 13 residues long. Germline V gene lookup returns CDR1 MNHNS and CDR2 SASEGT. V shed 3 bases and J shed 4 bases, with 9 bases lying between them. In nucleotides, the CDR3 is TGTGCCAGCAGTGACCAGGGAGGAGAGACCCAGTACTTC. Amino acid sequence: CASSDQGGETQYF.

The chain has TRBV7-9 and TRBJ2-2; TRBD2 is a possible D gene (5 bases). V was cut by 5 bases and J by 6 bases, with 13 bases left in between. Germline V gene lookup returns CDR1 SEHNR and CDR2 FQNEAQ (reference sequence). This CDR3 has 14 amino acids. The DNA of the CDR3 is TGTGCCAGCAGCCCTTCGGGGTTAGCCGGGGAGCTGTTTTTT. This codes for CASSPSGLAGELFF. The whole variable domain, filled in from reference TRBV7-9 and TRBJ2-2, reads DTGVSQNPRHKITKRGQNVTFRCDPISEHNRLYWYRQTLGQGPEFLTYFQNEAQLEKSRLLSDRFSAERPKGSFSTLEIQRTEQGDSAMYLCASSPSGLAGELFFGEGSRLTVL.

The rearrangement links TRBV6-1 to TRBJ1-1; TRBD1 matches 9 bases. CDR3 length: 12 residues. Germline loops: CDR1 MNHNS, CDR2 SASEGT. With V trimmed by 6 bases and J by 5 bases, 1 base remained unmatched. CDR3 sequence (DNA): TGTGCCAGCAGGACAGGGGGGACTGAAGCTTTCTTT. Translated: CASRTGGTEAFF.